A selection of T cell receptor beta chains follows, all from one sample in a study of OX40 agonist ivuxolimab in advanced cancers. Only in-frame clones appear in the TCRdb table, and some are missing; sequencing was by immunoSEQ multiplex PCR. The sample includes over 80,000 clones, roughly nine tenths seen only once; the top ten take roughly 0.8%. The sample consisted of CD4+ or CD8+ T cells sorted from blood, taken in a trial of the OX40 agonist ivuxolimab. The receptor set was obtained from an adult with an advanced solid tumor such as melanoma, head and neck, liver or kidney cancer. Both conserved end residues are part of each CDR3. Each record gives: V gene, D gene, J gene, clone size, CDR3 DNA, CDR3 protein. A D gene is named only where the DNA matches it firmly. Only part of the rows carry a size: once, few, many, or a class if the clone is expanded.

V: TRBV7-3
D: -
J: TRBJ2-1
size: -
DNA: TGTGCCAGCAGCTCTTGGACTAACACTGAGCAGTTCTTC
CDR3: CASSSWTNTEQFF

V: TRBV11-2
D: -
J: TRBJ1-1
size: -
DNA: TGTGCCAGCAGCTTAGTAGAGGGAAAAGCTTTCTTT
CDR3: CASSLVEGKAFF

V: TRBV11-2
D: -
J: TRBJ1-1
size: -
DNA: TGTGCCAGCAGCGAACAGGTTGAAGCTTTCTTT
CDR3: CASSEQVEAFF

V: TRBV6-5
D: TRBD2
J: TRBJ2-5
size: -
DNA: TGTGCCAGCAGTTACTCTGCAGGGAGGGGTGTCGAAACCCAGTACTTC
CDR3: CASSYSAGRGVETQYF

V: TRBV19
D: -
J: TRBJ2-1
size: few
DNA: TGTGCCAGTAGTAGAGGCGAGTCTTACAATGAGCAGTTCTTC
CDR3: CASSRGESYNEQFF

V: TRBV6-5
D: -
J: TRBJ2-7
size: -
DNA: TGTGCCAGCAGTCAATCCCCACGGAGGGCCTACGAGCAGTACTTC
CDR3: CASSQSPRRAYEQYF

V: TRBV6-6
D: TRBD2
J: TRBJ2-1
size: -
DNA: TGTGCCAGTAGCGGGAGTGGGGATGAGCAGTTCTTC
CDR3: CASSGSGDEQFF

V: TRBV6-5
D: -
J: TRBJ1-2
size: -
DNA: TGTGCCAGCAGTTACTCGGCTTCAGGGTACTATGGCTACACCTTC
CDR3: CASSYSASGYYGYTF

V: TRBV5-1
D: TRBD1
J: TRBJ1-5
size: -
DNA: TGCGCCAGCAGCCGCACAGGGGGCGAAGATCAGCCCCAGCATTTT
CDR3: CASSRTGGEDQPQHF

V: TRBV18
D: -
J: TRBJ2-3
size: -
DNA: TGTGCCAGCTCCTTTTCCGCGACTGCCGGGACAGATACGCAGTATTTT
CDR3: CASSFSATAGTDTQYF

V: TRBV7-3
D: -
J: TRBJ2-1
size: -
DNA: TGTGCCAGCAGCCCCGCGGGTACCGGGGCCTACAATGAGCAGTTCTTC
CDR3: CASSPAGTGAYNEQFF

V: TRBV11-3
D: -
J: TRBJ2-1
size: -
DNA: TGTGCCAGCAGCCACCCAGGGGGGGACACCTACAATGAGCAGTTCTTC
CDR3: CASSHPGGDTYNEQFF

V: TRBV4-2
D: TRBD1
J: TRBJ1-1
size: -
DNA: TGTGCCAGCAGCCCAAAACTCAATGCACGTGGGACAGGGGCTGGAGAAGCTTTCTTT
CDR3: CASSPKLNARGTGAGEAFF

V: TRBV18
D: TRBD1
J: TRBJ1-1
size: -
DNA: TGTGCCAGCTCACCACCGGCACAGGGGGCTGAAGCTTTCTTT
CDR3: CASSPPAQGAEAFF

V: TRBV28
D: -
J: TRBJ1-5
size: -
DNA: TGTGCCAGCAGTTTAGAACGGGGGTATCAGCCCCAGCATTTT
CDR3: CASSLERGYQPQHF

V: TRBV6-6
D: -
J: TRBJ1-3
size: -
DNA: TGTGCCATCAATTCAGGCCTCGGCACCATATATTTT
CDR3: CAINSGLGTIYF

V: TRBV7-9
D: -
J: TRBJ2-1
size: -
DNA: TGTGCCAGCAGCTCCCTGGCGGGGAGCCCCTTTTTCCATGAGCAGTTCTTC
CDR3: CASSSLAGSPFFHEQFF

V: TRBV7-2
D: -
J: TRBJ1-1
size: -
DNA: TGTGCCAGCAGCTTAGCTGGGTACGGCACTGAAGCTTTCTTT
CDR3: CASSLAGYGTEAFF

V: TRBV7-9
D: -
J: TRBJ2-3
size: -
DNA: TGTGCCAGCGACACAGGAAGGACGGCCGGCGCAGATACGCAGTATTTT
CDR3: CASDTGRTAGADTQYF

V: TRBV10-3
D: TRBD2
J: TRBJ2-2
size: -
DNA: TGTGCCACCAGCGGGGGGGCCACTTCGAACACCGGGGAGCTGTTTTTT
CDR3: CATSGGATSNTGELFF

V: TRBV5-8
D: TRBD1
J: TRBJ2-6
size: -
DNA: TGTGCCAGCAGCGTTGGGACAGGCGGGCCTGGGGCCAACGTCCTGACTTTC
CDR3: CASSVGTGGPGANVLTF